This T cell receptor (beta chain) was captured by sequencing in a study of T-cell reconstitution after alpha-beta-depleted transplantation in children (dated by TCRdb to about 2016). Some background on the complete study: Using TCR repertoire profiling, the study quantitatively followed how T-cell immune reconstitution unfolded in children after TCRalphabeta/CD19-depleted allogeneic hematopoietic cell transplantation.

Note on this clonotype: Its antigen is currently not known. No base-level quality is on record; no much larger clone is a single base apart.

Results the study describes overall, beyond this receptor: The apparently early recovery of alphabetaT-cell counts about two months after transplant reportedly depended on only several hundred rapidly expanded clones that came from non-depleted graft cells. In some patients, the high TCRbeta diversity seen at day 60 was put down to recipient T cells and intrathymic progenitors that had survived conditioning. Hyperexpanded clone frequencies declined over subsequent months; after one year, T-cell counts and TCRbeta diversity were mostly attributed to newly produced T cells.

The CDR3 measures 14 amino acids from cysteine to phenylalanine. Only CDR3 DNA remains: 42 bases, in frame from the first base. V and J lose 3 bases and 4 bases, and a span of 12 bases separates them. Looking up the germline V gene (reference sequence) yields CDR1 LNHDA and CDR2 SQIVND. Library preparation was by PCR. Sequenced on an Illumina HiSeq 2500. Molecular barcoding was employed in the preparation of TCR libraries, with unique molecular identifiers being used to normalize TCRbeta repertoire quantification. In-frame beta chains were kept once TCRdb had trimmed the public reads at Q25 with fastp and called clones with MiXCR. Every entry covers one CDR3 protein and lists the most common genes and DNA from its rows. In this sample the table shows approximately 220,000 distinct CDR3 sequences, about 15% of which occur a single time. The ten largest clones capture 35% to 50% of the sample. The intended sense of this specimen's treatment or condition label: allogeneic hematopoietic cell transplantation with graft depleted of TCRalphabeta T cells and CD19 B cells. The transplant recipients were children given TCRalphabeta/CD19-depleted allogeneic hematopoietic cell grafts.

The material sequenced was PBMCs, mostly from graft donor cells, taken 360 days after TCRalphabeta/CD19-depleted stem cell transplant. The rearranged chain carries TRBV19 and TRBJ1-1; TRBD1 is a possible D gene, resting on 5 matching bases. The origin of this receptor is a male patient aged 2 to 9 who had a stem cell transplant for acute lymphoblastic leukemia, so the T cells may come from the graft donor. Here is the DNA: TGTGCCAGTAGTATTGAAGGGACGGGCACTGAAGCTTTCTTT. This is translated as CASSIEGTGTEAFF.